This is a list of T cell receptor beta chains from one sample in a study of T cells in Graves' hyperthyroidism and ophthalmopathy. Each CDR3 protein is one row after TCRdb ran MiXCR on the multiplex PCR reads. The data contain more than 500,000 distinct CDR3 sequences, 14% of them seen just once; the ten biggest clones take up over 11%. What was sequenced was blood. The receptors stem from a woman aged 40 to 55 with Graves' hyperthyroidism. Both conserved end residues are part of each CDR3. A D gene is named only where the DNA matches it firmly. Not all rows give a size; the values are once, few, many and, for expanded clones, a class.

TRBJ2-4 | few | TRBV20-1 | TRBD2 | CSALPGGIQYF | TGCAGTGCCCTTCCGGGGGGCATTCAGTACTTC
TRBJ1-1 | many | TRBV20-1 | NA | CSASPGAVNTEAFF | TGCAGTGCTAGTCCCGGGGCGGTAAACACTGAAGCTTTCTTT
TRBJ2-5 | NA | TRBV9 | NA | CASSPVANPSQETQYF | TGTGCCAGCAGCCCGGTGGCGAACCCTAGCCAAGAGACCCAGTACTTC
TRBJ1-1 | many | TRBV3-1 | NA | CASSQGEGRRFTEAFF | TGTGCCAGCAGCCAAGGGGAAGGGCGACGTTTCACTGAAGCTTTCTTT
TRBJ1-6 | NA | TRBV27 | NA | CASSLKNYNSPLHF | TGTGCCAGCAGTTTGAAAAACTATAATTCACCCCTCCACTTT
TRBJ2-1 | few | TRBV5-1 | TRBD2 | CASSLVGGTSLGNEQFF | TGCGCCAGCAGCTTGGTGGGGGGGACTAGCCTCGGGAATGAGCAGTTCTTC
TRBJ2-1 | NA | TRBV2 | NA | CASELLRGRDEQFF | TGTGCCAGCGAGCTTCTCAGGGGTCGCGATGAGCAGTTCTTC
TRBJ2-7 | many | TRBV28 | TRBD1 | CASSSLPIGTGSEQYF | TGTGCCAGCAGTTCCTTACCTATCGGGACAGGGAGCGAGCAGTACTTC
TRBJ1-1 | many | TRBV5-1 | NA | CASSLDPGQNTEAFF | TGCGCCAGCAGCTTGGACCCGGGACAGAACACTGAAGCTTTCTTT
TRBJ1-6 | NA | TRBV4-1 | NA | CASSQDSRTGSRSPLHF | TGCGCCAGCAGCCAAGATTCAAGAACAGGGAGTCGTTCACCCCTCCACTTT
TRBJ1-2 | many | TRBV30 | TRBD1 | CAWSKRGQGDGYTF | TGTGCCTGGAGTAAACGGGGACAGGGGGATGGCTACACCTTC
TRBJ1-5 | few | TRBV3-1 | NA | CASSPSYGQSNQPQHF | TGTGCCAGCAGCCCCTCTTATGGACAGAGCAATCAGCCCCAGCATTTT
TRBJ1-5 | many | TRBV6-5 | NA | CASSYSSPATSNQPQHF | TGTGCCAGCAGTTACTCGTCTCCGGCCACTAGCAATCAGCCCCAGCATTTT
TRBJ2-1 | NA | TRBV6-1 | NA | CASSDRQFSYNEQFF | TGTGCCAGCAGTGACCGGCAGTTCTCCTACAATGAGCAGTTCTTC
TRBJ2-5 | NA | TRBV25-1 | TRBD1 | CASSESQPHRGETQYF | TGTGCCAGCAGTGAATCTCAACCCCACAGGGGAGAGACCCAGTACTTC
TRBJ2-3 | many | TRBV6-1 | NA | CASGDSNTDTQYF | TGTGCCAGCGGAGACAGCAACACAGATACGCAGTATTTT
TRBJ2-5 | many | TRBV28 | NA | CASGRTGHPLTQYF | TGTGCCAGCGGGAGGACGGGACACCCGTTGACCCAGTACTTC
TRBJ2-2 | many | TRBV28 | TRBD2 | CASSPAGTTVTGELFF | TGTGCCAGCAGTCCAGCCGGGACTACTGTTACCGGGGAGCTGTTTTTT
TRBJ2-5 | many | TRBV5-4 | TRBD2 | CASSLGTSGTRFQETQYF | TGTGCCAGCAGCTTGGGGACTAGCGGAACTAGATTCCAAGAGACCCAGTACTTC
TRBJ2-1 | many | TRBV5-8 | NA | CASSLASYSLGNEQFF | TGTGCCAGCAGCTTGGCCTCCTATAGCCTCGGCAATGAGCAGTTCTTC
TRBJ1-6 | NA | TRBV3-1 | NA | CASSQQTGQNSPLHF | TGTGCCAGCAGCCAACAGACCGGCCAGAATTCACCCCTCCACTTT
TRBJ1-4 | NA | TRBV28 | TRBD1 | CASSLEGAHTNEKLFF | TGTGCCAGCAGTTTAGAGGGGGCGCATACTAATGAAAAACTGTTTTTT
TRBJ1-4 | many | TRBV5-1 | NA | CASSLVSGFSEKLFF | TGCGCCAGCAGCTTGGTATCGGGGTTTTCTGAAAAACTGTTTTTT
TRBJ1-2 | many | TRBV2 | NA | CASSGSERAYYGYTF | TGTGCCAGCAGTGGGTCCGAGCGAGCCTACTATGGCTACACCTTC
TRBJ2-5 | NA | TRBV28 | NA | CASSLFSQGLQETQYF | TGTGCCAGCAGTTTATTTAGTCAGGGCCTTCAAGAGACCCAGTACTTC
TRBJ2-2 | many | TRBV30 | NA | CAWSMRDRGTGELFF | TGTGCCTGGAGTATGCGGGACCGCGGCACCGGGGAGCTGTTTTTT
TRBJ2-7 | few | TRBV4-1 | NA | CASSQDAIGDQTYEQYF | TGCGCCAGCAGCCAAGATGCCATCGGGGACCAAACCTACGAGCAGTACTTC
TRBJ1-1 | many | TRBV29-1 | NA | CSGTRANTEAFF | TGCAGCGGGACCCGAGCGAACACTGAAGCTTTCTTT
TRBJ1-3 | few | TRBV28 | TRBD1 | CASSFSSGTASGNTIYF | TGTGCCAGCAGTTTTTCCTCCGGGACAGCCTCTGGAAACACCATATATTTT
TRBJ2-1 | many | TRBV30 | TRBD2 | CAWRTHRTSGRASYNEQFF | TGTGCCTGGAGAACTCATCGGACTAGCGGGAGGGCTTCCTACAATGAGCAGTTCTTC
TRBJ2-4 | NA | TRBV7-2 | NA | CASSLDKNIQYF | TGTGCCAGCAGCTTGGATAAAAACATTCAGTACTTC
TRBJ1-2 | NA | TRBV20-1 | TRBD1 | CSGQGVYGYTF | TGCAGCGGACAGGGAGTCTATGGCTACACCTTC
TRBJ2-2 | many | TRBV5-6 | TRBD2 | CASSFGGTSVPNTGELFF | TGTGCCAGCAGCTTTGGGGGTACTAGCGTCCCGAACACCGGGGAGCTGTTTTTT
TRBJ2-1 | many | TRBV28 | TRBD2 | CASSLEGGDNEQFF | TGTGCCAGCAGTTTAGAGGGAGGGGACAATGAGCAGTTCTTC
TRBJ2-5 | few | TRBV5-6 | NA | CASSSDPYYQETQYF | TGTGCCAGCAGCTCCGACCCATATTACCAAGAGACCCAGTACTTC
TRBJ2-1 | many | TRBV11-2 | TRBD1 | CASRAGTGPYNEQFF | TGTGCCAGCAGGGCCGGGACAGGGCCTTACAATGAGCAGTTCTTC
TRBJ2-5 | many | TRBV11-2 | TRBD2 | CASSLGPSGGFETQYF | TGTGCCAGCAGCTTAGGACCCTCGGGAGGGTTCGAGACCCAGTACTTC
TRBJ1-5 | NA | TRBV27 | NA | CASSFLGLGDQPQHF | TGTGCCAGCAGTTTTCTTGGACTAGGGGATCAGCCCCAGCATTTT
TRBJ2-6 | NA | TRBV19 | TRBD2 | CASSRGGIAGANVLTF | TGTGCCAGTAGTAGGGGAGGGATAGCCGGGGCCAACGTCCTGACTTTC
TRBJ1-1 | many | TRBV18 | TRBD1 | CASSSDRVPNTEAFF | TGTGCCAGCTCATCTGACAGGGTCCCGAACACTGAAGCTTTCTTT
TRBJ2-7 | many | TRBV6-1 | TRBD2 | CASSERGTYEQYF | TGTGCCAGCAGTGAGCGGGGGACCTACGAGCAGTACTTC
TRBJ1-4 | NA | TRBV5-5 | NA | CASRLDLGEKLFF | TGTGCCAGCAGGCTTGACTTAGGTGAAAAACTGTTTTTT
TRBJ2-1 | few | TRBV20-1 | TRBD2 | CSALDVAGAYNEQFF | TGCAGTGCCCTTGACGTAGCGGGAGCGTACAATGAGCAGTTCTTC
TRBJ2-7 | many | TRBV28 | NA | CASSLSRERSYEQYF | TGTGCCAGCAGTCTCTCTAGGGAGCGCTCCTACGAGCAGTACTTC
TRBJ2-2 | few | TRBV7-2 | NA | CASNTVGGFTGELFF | TGTGCCAGCAATACCGTCGGGGGCTTCACCGGGGAGCTGTTTTTT
TRBJ1-2 | NA | TRBV10-3 | TRBD1 | CAIRPGTGSGYGYTF | TGTGCCATCCGGCCGGGGACAGGGAGCGGGTATGGCTACACCTTC
TRBJ1-5 | NA | TRBV20-1 | NA | CSARDTSSNQPQHF | TGCAGTGCTAGAGATACAAGTAGCAATCAGCCCCAGCATTTT
TRBJ1-2 | NA | TRBV19 | NA | CASKRQPSANYGYTF | TGTGCCAGTAAGAGACAGCCCTCCGCTAACTATGGCTACACCTTC
TRBJ2-2 | NA | TRBV5-4 | TRBD2 | CASSSGLAGGGGELFF | TGTGCCAGCAGCAGCGGACTAGCGGGGGGAGGCGGGGAGCTGTTTTTT
TRBJ1-1 | many | TRBV30 | NA | CAWRRHTEAFF | TGTGCCTGGAGAAGGCACACTGAAGCTTTCTTT
TRBJ1-2 | NA | TRBV3-1 | TRBD1 | CAGRPYRGLERGYTF | TGTGCCGGGCGTCCGTACAGGGGGCTGGAACGTGGCTACACCTTC
TRBJ2-3 | few | TRBV5-1 | NA | CASSFTTTDTQYF | TGCGCCAGCAGCTTCACGACCACAGATACGCAGTATTTT
TRBJ1-1 | many | TRBV29-1 | NA | CSVGNSFTEAFF | TGCAGCGTTGGGAACAGTTTCACTGAAGCTTTCTTT
TRBJ2-7 | few | TRBV20-1 | TRBD2 | CSARGLAGNEQYF | TGCAGTGCTAGGGGACTAGCGGGAAACGAGCAGTACTTC
TRBJ1-6 | many | TRBV5-1 | NA | CASSSGGGHSPLHF | TGCGCCAGCAGCTCTGGGGGGGGCCATTCACCCCTCCACTTT